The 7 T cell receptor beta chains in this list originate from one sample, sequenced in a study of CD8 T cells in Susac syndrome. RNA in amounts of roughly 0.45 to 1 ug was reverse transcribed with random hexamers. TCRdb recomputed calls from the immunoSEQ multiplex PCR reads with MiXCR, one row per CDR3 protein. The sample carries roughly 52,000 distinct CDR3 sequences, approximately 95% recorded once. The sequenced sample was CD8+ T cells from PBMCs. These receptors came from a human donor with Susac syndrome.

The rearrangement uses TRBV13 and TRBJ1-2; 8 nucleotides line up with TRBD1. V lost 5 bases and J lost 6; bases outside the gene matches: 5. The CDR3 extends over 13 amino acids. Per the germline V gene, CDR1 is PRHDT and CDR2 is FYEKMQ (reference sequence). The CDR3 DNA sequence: TGTGCCAGCAGCCCGGACAGGGCTAATGGCTACACCTTC. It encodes CASSPDRANGYTF.

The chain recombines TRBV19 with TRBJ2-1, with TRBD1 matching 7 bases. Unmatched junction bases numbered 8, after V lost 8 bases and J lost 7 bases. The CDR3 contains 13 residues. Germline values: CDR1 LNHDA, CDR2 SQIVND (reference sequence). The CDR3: CASRQGPVNEQFF. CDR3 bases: TGTGCCAGTCGACAGGGACCGGTTAATGAGCAGTTCTTC.

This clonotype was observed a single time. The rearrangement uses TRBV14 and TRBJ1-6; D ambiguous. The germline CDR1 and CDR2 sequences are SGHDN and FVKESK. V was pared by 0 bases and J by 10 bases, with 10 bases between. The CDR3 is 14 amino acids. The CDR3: CASSQDPWASPLHF. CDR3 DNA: TGTGCCAGCAGCCAAGATCCGTGGGCGTCACCCCTCCACTTT.

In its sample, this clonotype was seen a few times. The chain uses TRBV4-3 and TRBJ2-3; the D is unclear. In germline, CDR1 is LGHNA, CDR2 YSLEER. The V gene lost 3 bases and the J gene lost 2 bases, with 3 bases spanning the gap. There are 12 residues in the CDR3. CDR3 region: CASSQTTDTQYF. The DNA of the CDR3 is TGCGCCAGCAGCCAGACCACAGATACGCAGTATTTT.

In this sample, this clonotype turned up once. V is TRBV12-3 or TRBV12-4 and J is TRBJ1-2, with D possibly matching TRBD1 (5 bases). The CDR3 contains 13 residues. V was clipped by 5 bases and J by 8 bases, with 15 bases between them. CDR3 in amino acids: CASSPQGGGGYTF. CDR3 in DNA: TGTGCCAGCAGTCCCCAGGGTGGAGGCGGCTACACCTTC.

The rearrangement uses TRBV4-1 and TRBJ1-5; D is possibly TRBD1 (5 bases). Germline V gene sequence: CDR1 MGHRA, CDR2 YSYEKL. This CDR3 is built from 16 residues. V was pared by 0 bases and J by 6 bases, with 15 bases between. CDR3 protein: CASSQDFGGRGQPQHF. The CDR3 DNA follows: TGCGCCAGCAGCCAAGATTTTGGAGGGAGGGGTCAGCCCCAGCATTTT.

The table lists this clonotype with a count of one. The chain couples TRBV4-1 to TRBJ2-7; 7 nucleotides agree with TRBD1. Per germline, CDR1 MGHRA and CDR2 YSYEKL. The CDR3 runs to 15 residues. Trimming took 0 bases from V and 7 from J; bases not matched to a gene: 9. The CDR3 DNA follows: TGCGCCAGCAGCCAAGAGTCGTCAGGGGGAAATGAGCAGTACTTC. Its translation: CASSQESSGGNEQYF.